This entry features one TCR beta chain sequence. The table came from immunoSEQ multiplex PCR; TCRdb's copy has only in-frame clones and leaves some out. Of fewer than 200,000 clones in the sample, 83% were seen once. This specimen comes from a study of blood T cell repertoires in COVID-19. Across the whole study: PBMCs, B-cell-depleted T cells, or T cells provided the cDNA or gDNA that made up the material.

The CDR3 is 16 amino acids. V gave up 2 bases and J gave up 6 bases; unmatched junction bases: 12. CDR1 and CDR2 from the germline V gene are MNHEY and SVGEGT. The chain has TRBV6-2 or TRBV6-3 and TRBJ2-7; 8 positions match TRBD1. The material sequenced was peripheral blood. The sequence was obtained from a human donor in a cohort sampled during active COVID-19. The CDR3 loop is CASSYGTGGKFAEQYF. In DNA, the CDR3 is TGTGCCAGCAGTTACGGGACAGGAGGAAAGTTCGCCGAGCAGTACTTC.